This T cell receptor beta chain was retrieved from a study of CD8+ T cells in alopecia areata. Once RNA had been extracted, it was reverse transcribed into cDNA to act as the sequencing template. TCRdb's table, derived via immunoSEQ multiplex PCR, lists solely in-frame clones and lacks some. The profile covers under 130,000 clones, with 80% to 90% appearing a single time and 11% taken by the ten largest. V shed 10 bases, J shed 3 bases, and the junction held 4 bases outside the gene matches. This CDR3 has 12 amino acids. Germline loops: CDR1 SGHTA, CDR2 FQGNSA. The sample's treatment: oral pan-JAK inhibitor, 5-10 mg twice daily. Those with alopecia areata gave lesional scalp punch biopsies and peripheral blood. Researchers picked out CD4+ and CD8+ T cells from PBMCs by sorting. In this sample, this clone turned up a few times.

Here the sequenced sample was CD8+ T cells sorted from blood, taken around week 30, from a patient treated with tofacitinib. The chain uses TRBV7-2 and TRBJ2-7; 9 bases map to TRBD1. The clonotype was recovered from a human donor with alopecia areata. CDR3 DNA: TGTGCCATAATGACAGGGGGCTACGAGCAGTACTTC. It encodes CAIMTGGYEQYF.